The TCR beta chain described here comes from a study of CD8+ T cells in alopecia areata. Study-wide findings and caveats: Among patients, TCR sharing was less clear than in mice, a difference possibly due in part to HLA diversity in the patient population.

This clone was picked up a small number of times. Its antigen is as yet unknown. The treatment denotes: oral pan-JAK inhibitor, 5-10 mg twice daily. RNA was isolated and reverse transcribed to cDNA, the sequencing template. The table came from immunoSEQ multiplex PCR; TCRdb's copy has only in-frame clones and leaves some out. Of about 210,000 clones listed, roughly two fifths are singletons. The CDR3 extends over 13 amino acids. The germline CDR1 and CDR2 sequences are SGHRS and YFSETQ. V lost 2 bases and J 3 bases, leaving 9 bases between the germline ends. Sequences were derived from CD4+ T cells sorted from blood, sampled around week 36, from a patient treated with tofacitinib. This TCR derives from a human donor with alopecia areata. The J gene is TRBJ2-7, the V gene TRBV5-1; D unclear. CDR3 coding DNA: TGCGCCAGCAGCTTTAACCTCGACTACGAGCAGTACTTC. Translating it yields CASSFNLDYEQYF.